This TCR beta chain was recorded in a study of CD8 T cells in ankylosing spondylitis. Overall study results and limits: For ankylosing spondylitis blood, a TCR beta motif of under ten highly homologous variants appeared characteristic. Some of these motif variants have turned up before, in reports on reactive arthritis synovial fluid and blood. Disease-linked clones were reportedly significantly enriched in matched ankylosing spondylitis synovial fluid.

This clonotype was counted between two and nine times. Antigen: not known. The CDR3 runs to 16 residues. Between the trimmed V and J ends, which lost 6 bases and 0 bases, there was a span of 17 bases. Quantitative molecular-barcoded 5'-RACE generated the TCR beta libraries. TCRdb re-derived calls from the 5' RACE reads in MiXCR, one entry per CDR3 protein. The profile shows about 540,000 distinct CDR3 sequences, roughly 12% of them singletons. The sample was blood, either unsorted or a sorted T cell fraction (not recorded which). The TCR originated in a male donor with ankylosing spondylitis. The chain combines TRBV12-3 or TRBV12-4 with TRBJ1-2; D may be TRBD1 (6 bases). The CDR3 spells CASRPGGATPNYGYTF. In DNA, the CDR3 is TGTGCCAGCAGACCTGGGGGGGCAACCCCTAACTATGGCTACACCTTC.